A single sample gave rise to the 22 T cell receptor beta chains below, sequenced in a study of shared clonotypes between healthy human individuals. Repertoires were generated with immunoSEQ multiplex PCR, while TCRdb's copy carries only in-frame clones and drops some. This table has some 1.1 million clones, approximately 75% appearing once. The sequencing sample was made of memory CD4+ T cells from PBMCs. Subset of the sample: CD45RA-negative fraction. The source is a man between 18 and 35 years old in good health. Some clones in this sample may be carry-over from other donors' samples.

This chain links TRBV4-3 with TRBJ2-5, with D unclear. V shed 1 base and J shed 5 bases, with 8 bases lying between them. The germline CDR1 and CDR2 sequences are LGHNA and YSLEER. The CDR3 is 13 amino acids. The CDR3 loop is CASSQAVGETQYF. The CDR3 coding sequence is TGCGCCAGCAGCCAAGCCGTCGGGGAGACCCAGTACTTC.

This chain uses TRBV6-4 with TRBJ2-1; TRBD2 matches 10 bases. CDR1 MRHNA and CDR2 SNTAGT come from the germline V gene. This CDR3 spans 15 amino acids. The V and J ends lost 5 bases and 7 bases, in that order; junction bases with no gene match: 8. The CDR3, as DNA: TGTGCCAGCAGTTACGGACTAGCGGCGTGGAATGAGCAGTTCTTC. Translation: CASSYGLAAWNEQFF.

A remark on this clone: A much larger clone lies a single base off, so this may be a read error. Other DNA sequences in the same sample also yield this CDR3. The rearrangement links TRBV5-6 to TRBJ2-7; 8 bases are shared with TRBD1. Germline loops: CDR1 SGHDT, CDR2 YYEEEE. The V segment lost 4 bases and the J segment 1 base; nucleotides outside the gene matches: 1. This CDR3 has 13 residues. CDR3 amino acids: CASSRDRSYEQYF. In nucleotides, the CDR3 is TGTGCCAGCAGCCGGGACAGGTCCTACGAGCAGTACTTC.

This CDR3 is CASSQVGRDNEQFF. CDR3 nucleotides: TGCGCCAGCAGCCAAGTAGGCAGGGACAATGAGCAGTTCTTC. This chain joins TRBV4-1 and TRBJ2-1, with TRBD1 as a possible D gene (5 bases). The CDR3 has 14 amino acids. The germline V gene encodes CDR1 MGHRA and CDR2 YSYEKL. V shed 1 base and J shed 5 bases, with 9 bases lying between them.

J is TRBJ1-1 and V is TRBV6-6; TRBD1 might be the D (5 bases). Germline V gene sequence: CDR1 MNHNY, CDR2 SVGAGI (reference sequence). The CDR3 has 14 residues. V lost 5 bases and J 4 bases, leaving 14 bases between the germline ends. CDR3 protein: CASSQGAEGTEAFF. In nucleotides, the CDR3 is TGTGCCAGCAGTCAAGGGGCTGAGGGCACTGAAGCTTTCTTT.

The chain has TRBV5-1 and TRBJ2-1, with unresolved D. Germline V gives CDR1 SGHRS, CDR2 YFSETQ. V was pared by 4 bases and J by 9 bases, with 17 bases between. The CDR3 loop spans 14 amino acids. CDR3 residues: CASSINPPVAEQFF. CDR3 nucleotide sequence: TGCGCCAGCAGCATAAATCCACCCGTTGCTGAGCAGTTCTTC.

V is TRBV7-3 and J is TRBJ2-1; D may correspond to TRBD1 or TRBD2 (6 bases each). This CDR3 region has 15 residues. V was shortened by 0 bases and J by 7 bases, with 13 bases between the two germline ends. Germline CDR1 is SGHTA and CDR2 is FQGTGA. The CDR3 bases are TGTGCCAGCAGCTTAACGTGGGGGGCCTTAAATGAGCAGTTCTTC. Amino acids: CASSLTWGALNEQFF.

CDR3 bases: TGTGCCAGCAGCCTTACAGGGGGCGGGACTGAAGCTTTCTTT. Its protein product is CASSLTGGGTEAFF. The chain carries TRBV7-9 and TRBJ1-1, with TRBD1 identical over 9 bases. Per the germline V gene, CDR1 is SEHNR and CDR2 is FQNEAQ (reference sequence). The CDR3 has 14 amino acids. After removal of 5 bases from V and 5 bases from J, the junction contained 6 bases not matched to a gene.

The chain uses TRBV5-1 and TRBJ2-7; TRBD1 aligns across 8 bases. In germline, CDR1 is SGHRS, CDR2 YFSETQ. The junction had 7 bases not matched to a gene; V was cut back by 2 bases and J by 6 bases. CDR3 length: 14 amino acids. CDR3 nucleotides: TGCGCCAGCAGCTTTAGAGGGACAGGTGGCGAGCAGTACTTC. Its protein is CASSFRGTGGEQYF. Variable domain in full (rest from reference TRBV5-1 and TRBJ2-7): KAGVTQTPRYLIKTRGQQVTLSCSPISGHRSVSWYQQTPGQGLQFLFEYFSETQRNKGNFPGRFSGRQFSNSRSEMNVSTLELGDSALYLCASSFRGTGGEQYFGPGTRLTVT.

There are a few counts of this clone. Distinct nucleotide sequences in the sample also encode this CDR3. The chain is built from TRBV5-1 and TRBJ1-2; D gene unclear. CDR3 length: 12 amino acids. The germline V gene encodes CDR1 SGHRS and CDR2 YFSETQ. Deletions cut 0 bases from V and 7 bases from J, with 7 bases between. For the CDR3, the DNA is TGCGCCAGCAGCTTGGAAAGCTCTGGCTACACCTTC. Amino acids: CASSLESSGYTF.

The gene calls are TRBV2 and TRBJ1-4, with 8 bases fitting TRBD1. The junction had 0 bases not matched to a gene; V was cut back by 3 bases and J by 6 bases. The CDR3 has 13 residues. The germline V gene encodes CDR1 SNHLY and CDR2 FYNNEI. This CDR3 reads CASSEGQDEKLFF. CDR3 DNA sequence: TGTGCCAGCAGTGAGGGACAGGATGAAAAACTGTTTTTT.

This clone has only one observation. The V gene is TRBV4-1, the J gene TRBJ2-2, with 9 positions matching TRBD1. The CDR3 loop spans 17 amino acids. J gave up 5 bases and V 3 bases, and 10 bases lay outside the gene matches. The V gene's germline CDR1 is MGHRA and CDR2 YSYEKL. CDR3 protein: CASSQASGQGGTGELFF. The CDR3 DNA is TGCGCCAGCAGCCAGGCGTCGGGACAGGGAGGAACCGGGGAGCTGTTTTTT.

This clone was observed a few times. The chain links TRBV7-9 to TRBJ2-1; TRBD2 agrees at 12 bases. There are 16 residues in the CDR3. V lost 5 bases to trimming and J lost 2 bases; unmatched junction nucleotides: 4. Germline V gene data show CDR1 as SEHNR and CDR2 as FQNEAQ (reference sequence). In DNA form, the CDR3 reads TGTGCCAGCAGCCCATCTAGCGGGAGGGCCTACAATGAGCAGTTCTTC. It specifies CASSPSSGRAYNEQFF.

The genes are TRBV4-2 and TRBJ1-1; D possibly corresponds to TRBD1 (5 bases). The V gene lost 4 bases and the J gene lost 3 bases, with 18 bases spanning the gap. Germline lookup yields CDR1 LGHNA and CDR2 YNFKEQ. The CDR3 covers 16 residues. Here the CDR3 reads CASSPFGSRADTEAFF. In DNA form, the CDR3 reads TGTGCCAGCAGCCCCTTCGGGAGCAGGGCGGACACTGAAGCTTTCTTT.

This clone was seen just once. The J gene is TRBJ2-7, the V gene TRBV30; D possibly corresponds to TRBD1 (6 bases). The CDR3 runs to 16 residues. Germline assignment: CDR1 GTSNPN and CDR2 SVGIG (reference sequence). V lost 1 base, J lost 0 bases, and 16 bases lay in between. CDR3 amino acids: CAWSALGQRASYEQYF. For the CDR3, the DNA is TGTGCCTGGAGTGCTCTGGGACAACGAGCCTCCTACGAGCAGTACTTC. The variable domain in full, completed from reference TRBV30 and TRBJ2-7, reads SQTIHQWPATLVQPVGSPLSLECTVEGTSNPNLYWYRQAAGRGLQLLFYSVGIGQISSEVPQNLSASRPQDRQFILSSKKLLLSDSGFYLCAWSALGQRASYEQYFGPGTRLTVT.

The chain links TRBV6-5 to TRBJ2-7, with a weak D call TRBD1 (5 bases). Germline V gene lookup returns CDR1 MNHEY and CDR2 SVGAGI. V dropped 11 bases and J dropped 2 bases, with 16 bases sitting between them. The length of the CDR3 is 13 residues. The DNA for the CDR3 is TGTGCCGCTTCTAAGGAAGGGGCCTACGAGCAGTACTTC. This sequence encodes CAASKEGAYEQYF.

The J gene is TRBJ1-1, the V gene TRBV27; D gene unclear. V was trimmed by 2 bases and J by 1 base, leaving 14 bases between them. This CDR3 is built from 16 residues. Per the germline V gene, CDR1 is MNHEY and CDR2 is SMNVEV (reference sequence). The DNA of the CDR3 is TGTGCCAGCAGTTTACGCCCGGGATCGGGGAACACTGAAGCTTTCTTT. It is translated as CASSLRPGSGNTEAFF.

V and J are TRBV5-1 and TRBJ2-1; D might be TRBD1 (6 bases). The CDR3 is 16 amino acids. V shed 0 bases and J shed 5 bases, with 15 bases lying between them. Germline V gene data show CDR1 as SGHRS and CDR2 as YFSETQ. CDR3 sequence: CASSLDRARSHNEQFF. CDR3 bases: TGCGCCAGCAGCTTGGACAGGGCGCGTTCCCACAATGAGCAGTTCTTC.

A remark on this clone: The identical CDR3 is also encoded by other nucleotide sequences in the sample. CDR3 nucleotide sequence: TGCGCCAGCAGCTTGGTGGGCCGGGGCACAGATACGCAGTATTTT. The encoded protein is CASSLVGRGTDTQYF. The chain couples TRBV5-1 to TRBJ2-3; no firm D call. Germline values: CDR1 SGHRS, CDR2 YFSETQ. Between the trimmed V and J ends, which lost 0 bases and 1 base, there was a span of 9 bases. There are 15 residues in the CDR3. The whole variable domain, remainder taken from reference TRBV5-1 and TRBJ2-3, is KAGVTQTPRYLIKTRGQQVTLSCSPISGHRSVSWYQQTPGQGLQFLFEYFSETQRNKGNFPGRFSGRQFSNSRSEMNVSTLELGDSALYLCASSLVGRGTDTQYFGPGTRLTVL.

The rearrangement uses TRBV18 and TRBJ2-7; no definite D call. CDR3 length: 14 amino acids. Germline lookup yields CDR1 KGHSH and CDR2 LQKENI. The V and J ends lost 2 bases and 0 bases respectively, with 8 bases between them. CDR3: CASSPGLLSYEQYF. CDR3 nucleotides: TGTGCCAGCTCACCAGGGTTGCTCTCCTACGAGCAGTACTTC.

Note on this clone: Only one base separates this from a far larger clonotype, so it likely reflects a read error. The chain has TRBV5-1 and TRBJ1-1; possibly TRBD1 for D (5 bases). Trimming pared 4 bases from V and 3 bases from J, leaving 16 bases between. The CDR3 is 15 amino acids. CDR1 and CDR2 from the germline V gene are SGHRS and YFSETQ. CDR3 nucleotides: TGCGCCAGCAGCACTTCGGGCAGGGTACACACTGAAGCTTTCTTT. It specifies CASSTSGRVHTEAFF.

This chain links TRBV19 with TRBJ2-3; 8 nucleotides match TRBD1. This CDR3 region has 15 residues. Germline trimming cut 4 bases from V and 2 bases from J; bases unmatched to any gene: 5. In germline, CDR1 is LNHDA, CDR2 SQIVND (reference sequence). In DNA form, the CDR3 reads TGTGCCAGTAGTAAAGGACAGGGCGCCACAGATACGCAGTATTTT. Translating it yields CASSKGQGATDTQYF.